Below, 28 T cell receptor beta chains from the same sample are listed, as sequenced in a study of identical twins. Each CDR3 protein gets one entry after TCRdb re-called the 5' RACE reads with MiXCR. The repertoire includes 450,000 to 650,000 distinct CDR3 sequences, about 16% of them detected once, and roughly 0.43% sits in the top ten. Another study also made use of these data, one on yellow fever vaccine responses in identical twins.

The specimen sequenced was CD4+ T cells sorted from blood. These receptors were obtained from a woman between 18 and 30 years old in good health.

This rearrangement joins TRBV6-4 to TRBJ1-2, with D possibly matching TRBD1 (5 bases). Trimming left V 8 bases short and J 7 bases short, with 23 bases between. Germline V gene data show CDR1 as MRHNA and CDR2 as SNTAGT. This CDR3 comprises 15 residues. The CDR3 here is CASHDGAGSIGGYTF. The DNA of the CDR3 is TGTGCCAGCCACGACGGGGCAGGCTCCATCGGTGGCTACACCTTC.

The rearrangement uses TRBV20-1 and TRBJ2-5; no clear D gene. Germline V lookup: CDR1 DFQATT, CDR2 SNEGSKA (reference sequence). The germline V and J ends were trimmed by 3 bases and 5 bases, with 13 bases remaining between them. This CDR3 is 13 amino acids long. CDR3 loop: CSASLSSLETQYF. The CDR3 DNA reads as TGCAGTGCTAGCCTCTCAAGCCTGGAGACCCAGTACTTC.

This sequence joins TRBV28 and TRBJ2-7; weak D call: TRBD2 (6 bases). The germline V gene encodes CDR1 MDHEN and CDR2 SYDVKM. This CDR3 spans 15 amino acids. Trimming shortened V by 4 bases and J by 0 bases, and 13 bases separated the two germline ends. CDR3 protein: CASSSLRELSYEQYV. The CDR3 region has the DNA TGTGCCAGCAGTTCCCTCCGGGAGCTCTCCTACGAGCAGTACGTC.

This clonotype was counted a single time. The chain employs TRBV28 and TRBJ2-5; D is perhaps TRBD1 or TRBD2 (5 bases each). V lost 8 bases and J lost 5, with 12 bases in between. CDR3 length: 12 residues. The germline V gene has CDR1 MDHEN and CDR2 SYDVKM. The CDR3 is CASGGDLETQYF. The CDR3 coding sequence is TGTGCCAGCGGGGGAGATTTGGAGACCCAGTACTTC.

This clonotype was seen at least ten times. The CDR3 DNA follows: TGTGCCAGCAGCTTGGCGGGAATTAGGGATGAGCAGTTCTTC. It codes for CASSLAGIRDEQFF. The rearrangement joins TRBV7-9 to TRBJ2-1, with a possible D match to TRBD2 (6 bases). Between the trimmed V and J ends, which lost 3 bases and 8 bases, there was a span of 14 bases. Germline V gene lookup returns CDR1 SEHNR and CDR2 FQNEAQ (reference sequence). The CDR3 extends over 14 amino acids.

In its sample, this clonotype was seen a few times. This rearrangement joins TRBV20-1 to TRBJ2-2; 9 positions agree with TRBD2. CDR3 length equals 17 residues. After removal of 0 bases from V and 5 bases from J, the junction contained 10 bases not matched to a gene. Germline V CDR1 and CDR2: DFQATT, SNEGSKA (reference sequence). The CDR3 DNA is TGCAGTGCTAGAGATCCAAAGCGGGGGGCCAGGACCGGGGAGCTGTTTTTT. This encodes CSARDPKRGARTGELFF.

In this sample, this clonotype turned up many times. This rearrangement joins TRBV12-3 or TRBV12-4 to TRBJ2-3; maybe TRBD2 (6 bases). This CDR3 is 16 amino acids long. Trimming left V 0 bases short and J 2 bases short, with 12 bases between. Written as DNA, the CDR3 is TGTGCCAGCAGTTTAGCGGTCGCTAGCGACACAGATACGCAGTATTTT. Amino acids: CASSLAVASDTDTQYF.

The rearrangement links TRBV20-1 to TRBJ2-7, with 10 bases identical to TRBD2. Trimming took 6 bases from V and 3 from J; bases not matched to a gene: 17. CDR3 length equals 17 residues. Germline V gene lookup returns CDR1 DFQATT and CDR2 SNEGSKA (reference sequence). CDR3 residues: CSASLAGVSLVRYEQYV. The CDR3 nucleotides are TGCAGTGCAAGCCTAGCGGGGGTCTCCCTTGTCCGCTACGAGCAGTACGTC.

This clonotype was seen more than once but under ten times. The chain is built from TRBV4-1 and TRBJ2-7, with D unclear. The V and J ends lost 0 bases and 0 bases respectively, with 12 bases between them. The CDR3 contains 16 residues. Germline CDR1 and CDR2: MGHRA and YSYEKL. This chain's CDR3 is CASSQDPRTASYEQYF. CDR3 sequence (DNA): TGCGCCAGCAGCCAAGATCCCCGGACGGCCTCCTACGAGCAGTACTTC.

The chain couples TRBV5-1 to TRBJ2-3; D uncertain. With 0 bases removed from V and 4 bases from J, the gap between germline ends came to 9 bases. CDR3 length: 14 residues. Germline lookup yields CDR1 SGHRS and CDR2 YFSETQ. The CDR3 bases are TGCGCCAGCAGCTTGGCTTCCCAGGCAGATACGCAGTATTTT. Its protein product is CASSLASQADTQYF.

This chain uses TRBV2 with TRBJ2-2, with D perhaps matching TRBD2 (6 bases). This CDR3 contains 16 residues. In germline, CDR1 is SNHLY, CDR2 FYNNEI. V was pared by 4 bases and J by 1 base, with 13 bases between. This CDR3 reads CASSGGSSVNTGELFF. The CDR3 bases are TGTGCCAGCAGTGGGGGGTCTAGCGTGAACACCGGGGAGCTGTTTTTT.

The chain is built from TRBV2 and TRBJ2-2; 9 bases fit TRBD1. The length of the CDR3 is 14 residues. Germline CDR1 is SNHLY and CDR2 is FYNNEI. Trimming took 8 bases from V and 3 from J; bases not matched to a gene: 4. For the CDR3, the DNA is TGTGCCAGCGGAAGGACAGGGGACACCGGGGAGCTGTTTTTT. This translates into CASGRTGDTGELFF. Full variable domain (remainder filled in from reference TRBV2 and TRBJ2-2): EPEVTQTPSHQVTQMGQEVILRCVPISNHLYFYWYRQILGQKVEFLVSFYNNEISEKSEIFDDQFSVERPDGSNFTLKIRSTKLEDSAMYFCASGRTGDTGELFFGEGSRLTVL.

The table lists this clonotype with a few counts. Here the CDR3 reads CASSLVQGTNEKLFF. CDR3 nucleotide sequence: TGTGCCAGCAGCTTAGTACAGGGGACTAATGAAAAACTGTTTTTT. This sequence joins TRBV7-2 and TRBJ1-4; 7 nucleotides line up with TRBD1. J lost 2 bases, V lost 1 base, and 1 base had no gene match. The CDR3 length is 15 residues. Germline CDR1 is SGHTA and CDR2 is FQGNSA.

The CDR3 sequence is CASSSRTSGGPWAGELFF. The DNA for the CDR3 is TGTGCCAGCAGCTCCAGGACTAGCGGGGGGCCTTGGGCCGGGGAGCTGTTTTTT. V and J are TRBV11-1 and TRBJ2-2; 14 nucleotides line up with TRBD2. V lost 4 bases to trimming and J lost 6 bases; unmatched junction nucleotides: 10. CDR1 is SGHAT, CDR2 FQDESV, per germline (reference sequence). The CDR3 length is 18 residues.

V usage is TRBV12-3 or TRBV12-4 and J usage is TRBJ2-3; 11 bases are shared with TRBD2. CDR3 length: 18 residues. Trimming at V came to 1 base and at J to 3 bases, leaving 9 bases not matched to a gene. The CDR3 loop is CASSLVGKTSGSTDTQYF. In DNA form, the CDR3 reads TGTGCCAGCAGTTTAGTAGGGAAAACTAGCGGGAGTACAGATACGCAGTATTTT.

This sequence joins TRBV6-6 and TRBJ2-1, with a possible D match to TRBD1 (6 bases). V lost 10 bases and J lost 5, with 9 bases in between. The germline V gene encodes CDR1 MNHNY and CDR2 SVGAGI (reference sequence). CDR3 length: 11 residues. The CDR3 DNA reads TGTGCCACACAGGGAAACAATGAGCAGTTCTTC. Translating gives CATQGNNEQFF.

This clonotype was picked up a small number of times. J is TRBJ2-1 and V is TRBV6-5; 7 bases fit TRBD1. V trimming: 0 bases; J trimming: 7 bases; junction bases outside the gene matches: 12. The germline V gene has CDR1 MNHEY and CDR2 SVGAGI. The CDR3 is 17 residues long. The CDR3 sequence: CASSYSLPGGTLNEQFF. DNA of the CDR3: TGTGCCAGCAGTTACTCGTTACCAGGGGGAACCTTAAATGAGCAGTTCTTC.

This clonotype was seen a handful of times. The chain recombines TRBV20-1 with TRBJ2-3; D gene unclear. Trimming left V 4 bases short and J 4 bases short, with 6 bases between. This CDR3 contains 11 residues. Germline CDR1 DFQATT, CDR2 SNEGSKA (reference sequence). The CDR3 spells CSANWADTQYF. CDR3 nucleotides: TGCAGTGCTAATTGGGCAGATACGCAGTATTTT.

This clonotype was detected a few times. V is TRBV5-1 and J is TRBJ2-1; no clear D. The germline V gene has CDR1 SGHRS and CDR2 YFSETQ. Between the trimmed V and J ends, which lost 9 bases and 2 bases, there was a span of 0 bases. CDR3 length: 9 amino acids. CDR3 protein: CATYNEQFF. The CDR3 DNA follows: TGCGCCACCTACAATGAGCAGTTCTTC.

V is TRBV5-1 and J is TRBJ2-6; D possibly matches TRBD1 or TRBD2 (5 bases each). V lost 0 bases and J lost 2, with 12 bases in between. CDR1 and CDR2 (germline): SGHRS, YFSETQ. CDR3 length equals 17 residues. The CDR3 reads CASSLEVSGPGANVLTF. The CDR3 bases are TGCGCCAGCAGCTTGGAGGTGTCGGGGCCTGGGGCCAACGTCCTGACTTTC.

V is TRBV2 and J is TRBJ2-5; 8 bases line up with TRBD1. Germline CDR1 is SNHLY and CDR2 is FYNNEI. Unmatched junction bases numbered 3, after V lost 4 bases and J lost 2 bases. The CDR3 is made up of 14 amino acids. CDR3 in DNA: TGTGCCAGCAGTGTGGACAGGGCGCAAGAGACCCAGTACTTC. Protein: CASSVDRAQETQYF.

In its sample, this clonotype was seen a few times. The CDR3, as DNA: TGTGCCAGCAGTTCCGGGGGACTTACAGTTCACGCTTTCTTT. Residues: CASSSGGLTVHAFF. This chain uses TRBV12-3 or TRBV12-4 with TRBJ1-1, with D possibly TRBD1 on 5 matching bases. The CDR3 runs 14 residues. Trimming shortened V by 4 bases and J by 11 bases, and 20 bases separated the two germline ends.

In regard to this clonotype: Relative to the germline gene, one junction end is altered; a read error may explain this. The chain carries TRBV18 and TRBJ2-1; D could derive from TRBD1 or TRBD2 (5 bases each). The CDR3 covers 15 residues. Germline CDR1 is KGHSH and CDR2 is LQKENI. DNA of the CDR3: TGTGCTAGCTCAGACTCCGAGGGGACCTACAATGAGCAGTTCTTC. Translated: CASSDSEGTYNEQFF.

The CDR3 nucleotides read TGCAGTGCTAGACAACGTGGACTAGCGGGAATGTACGAGCAGTACTTC. As protein: CSARQRGLAGMYEQYF. This chain uses TRBV20-1 with TRBJ2-7, with 12 bases aligning to TRBD2. The germline CDR1 and CDR2 sequences are DFQATT and SNEGSKA (reference sequence). V lost 2 bases and J lost 4; bases outside the gene matches: 9. This CDR3 comprises 16 residues.

This CDR3 is CSVNRVDEQFF. As DNA, the CDR3 is TGCAGCGTCAACAGGGTCGATGAGCAGTTCTTC. The chain combines TRBV29-1 with TRBJ2-1; the D gene is possibly TRBD1 (6 bases). Trimming took off 6 bases at V and 8 bases at J, with 11 bases between the two ends. CDR1 is SQVTM, CDR2 ANQGSEA, per germline. The CDR3 runs 11 residues.

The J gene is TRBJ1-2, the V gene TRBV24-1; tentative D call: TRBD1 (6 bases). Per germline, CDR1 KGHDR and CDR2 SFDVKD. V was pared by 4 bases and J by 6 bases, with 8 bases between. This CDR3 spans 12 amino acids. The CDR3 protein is CATSDPGDGYTF. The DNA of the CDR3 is TGTGCCACCAGTGACCCAGGGGATGGCTACACCTTC.

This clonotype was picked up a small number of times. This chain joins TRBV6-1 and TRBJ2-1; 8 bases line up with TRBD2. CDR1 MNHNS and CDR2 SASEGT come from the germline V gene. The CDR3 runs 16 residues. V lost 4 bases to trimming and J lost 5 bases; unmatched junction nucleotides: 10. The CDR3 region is CASSVTGGPQDNEQFF. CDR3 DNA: TGTGCCAGCAGTGTCACGGGGGGGCCCCAAGACAATGAGCAGTTCTTC.

CDR3 coding DNA: TGTGCCAGCAGCTTACTTCGGGGGGCGTACGAGCAGTACGTC. Amino acid sequence: CASSLLRGAYEQYV. This chain joins TRBV11-2 and TRBJ2-7; the D gene is possibly TRBD2 (7 bases). The length of the CDR3 is 14 residues. V lost 2 bases and J 4 bases, leaving 12 bases between the germline ends. CDR1 and CDR2 from the germline V gene are SGHAT and FQNNGV.